The entry below describes one T cell receptor (beta chain). This specimen comes from a study of T cell changes during pregnancy in multiple sclerosis. V was clipped by 4 bases and J by 3 bases, with 17 bases between them. CDR1 and CDR2 (germline): MNHEY, SMNVEV (reference sequence). The CDR3 runs 16 residues. Here immunoSEQ multiplex PCR was the method, and the copy in TCRdb shows in-frame clones only, minus some. The sample yields 15,000 to 20,000 clones, approximately 90% seen once. The sequence was obtained from a female donor in good health, enrolled as a control in a pregnancy study. The chain combines TRBV27 with TRBJ2-3; possibly TRBD2 for D (7 bases). The sequences come from CD4+ T cells from peripheral blood mononuclear cells, collected in the first trimester of pregnancy. In DNA, the CDR3 is TGTGCCAGCAGTTCGGACGGGGGGCCGGGGACAGATACGCAGTATTTT. Translating gives CASSSDGGPGTDTQYF.